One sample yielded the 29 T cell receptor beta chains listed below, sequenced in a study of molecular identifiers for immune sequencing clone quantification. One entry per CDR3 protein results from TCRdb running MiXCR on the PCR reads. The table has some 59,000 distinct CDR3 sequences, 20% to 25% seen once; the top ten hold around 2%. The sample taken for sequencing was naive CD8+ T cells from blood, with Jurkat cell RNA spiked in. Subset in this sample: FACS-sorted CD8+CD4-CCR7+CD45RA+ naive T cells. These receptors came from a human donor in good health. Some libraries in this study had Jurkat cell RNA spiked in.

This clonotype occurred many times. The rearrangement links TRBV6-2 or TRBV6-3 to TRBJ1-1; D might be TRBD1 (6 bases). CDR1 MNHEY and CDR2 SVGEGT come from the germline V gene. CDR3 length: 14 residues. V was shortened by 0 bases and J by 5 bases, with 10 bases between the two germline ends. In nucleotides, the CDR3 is TGTGCCAGCAGTTACTCCATCCAGGGGACTGAAGCTTTCTTT. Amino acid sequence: CASSYSIQGTEAFF.

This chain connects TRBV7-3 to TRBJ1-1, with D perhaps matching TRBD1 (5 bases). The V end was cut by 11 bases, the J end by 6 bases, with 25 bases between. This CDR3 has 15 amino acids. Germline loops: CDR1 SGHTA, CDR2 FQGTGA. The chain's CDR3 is CARRLSGGSGAEAFF. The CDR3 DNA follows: TGTGCCCGCCGCCTATCCGGGGGGTCGGGCGCTGAAGCTTTCTTT.

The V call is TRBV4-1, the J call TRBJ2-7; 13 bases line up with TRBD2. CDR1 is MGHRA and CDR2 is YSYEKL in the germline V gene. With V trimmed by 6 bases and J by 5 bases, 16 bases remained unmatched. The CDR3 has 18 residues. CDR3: CASRNSGLAGAGGDEQYF. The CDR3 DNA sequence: TGCGCCAGCAGAAACAGCGGACTAGCGGGGGCCGGAGGTGACGAGCAGTACTTC.

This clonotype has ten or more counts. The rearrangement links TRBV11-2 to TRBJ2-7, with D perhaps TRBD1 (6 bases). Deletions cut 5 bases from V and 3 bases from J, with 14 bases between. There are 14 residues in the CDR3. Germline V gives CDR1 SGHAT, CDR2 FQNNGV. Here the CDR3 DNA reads TGTGCCAGCAGCCTCAGACAGGTCCGCTACGAGCAGTACTTC. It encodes CASSLRQVRYEQYF.

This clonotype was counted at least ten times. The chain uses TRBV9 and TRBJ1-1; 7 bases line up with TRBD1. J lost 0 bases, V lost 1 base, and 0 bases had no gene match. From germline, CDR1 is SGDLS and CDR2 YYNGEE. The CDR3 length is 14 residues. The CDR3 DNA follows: TGTGCCAGCAGCGTAACAGGGGTGAACACTGAAGCTTTCTTT. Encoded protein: CASSVTGVNTEAFF.

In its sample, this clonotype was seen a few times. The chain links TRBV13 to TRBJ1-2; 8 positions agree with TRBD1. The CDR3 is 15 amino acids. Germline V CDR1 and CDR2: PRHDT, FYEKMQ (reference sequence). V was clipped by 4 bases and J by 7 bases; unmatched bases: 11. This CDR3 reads CASSSDRGLSAGYTF. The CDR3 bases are TGTGCCAGCAGCTCCGACAGGGGTTTATCTGCTGGCTACACCTTC. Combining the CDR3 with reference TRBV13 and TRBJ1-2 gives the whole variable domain AAGVIQSPRHLIKEKRETATLKCYPIPRHDTVYWYQQGPGQDPQFLISFYEKMQSDKGSIPDRFSAQQFSDYHSELNMSSLELGDSALYFCASSSDRGLSAGYTFGSGTRLTVV.

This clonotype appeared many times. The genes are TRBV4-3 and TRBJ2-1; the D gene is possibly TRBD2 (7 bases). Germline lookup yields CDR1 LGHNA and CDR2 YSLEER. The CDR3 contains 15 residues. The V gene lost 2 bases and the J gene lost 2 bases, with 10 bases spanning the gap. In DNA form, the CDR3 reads TGCGCCAGCAGCCAATCCGGGGGGCCCTACAATGAGCAGTTCTTC. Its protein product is CASSQSGGPYNEQFF.

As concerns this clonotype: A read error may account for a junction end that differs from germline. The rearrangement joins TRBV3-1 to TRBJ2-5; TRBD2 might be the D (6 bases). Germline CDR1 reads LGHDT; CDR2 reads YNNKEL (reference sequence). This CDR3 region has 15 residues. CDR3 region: CASNPRAGEAGPQHF. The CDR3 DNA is TGTGCCAGCAACCCAAGGGCTGGGGAGGCCGGTCCCCAGCACTTC.

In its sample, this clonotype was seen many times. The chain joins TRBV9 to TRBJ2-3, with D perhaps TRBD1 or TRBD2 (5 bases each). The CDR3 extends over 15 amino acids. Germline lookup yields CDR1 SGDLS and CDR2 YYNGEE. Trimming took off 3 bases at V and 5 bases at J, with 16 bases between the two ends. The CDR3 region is CASSGEGRGLDTQYF. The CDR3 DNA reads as TGTGCCAGCAGCGGCGAGGGACGAGGCCTAGATACGCAGTATTTT.

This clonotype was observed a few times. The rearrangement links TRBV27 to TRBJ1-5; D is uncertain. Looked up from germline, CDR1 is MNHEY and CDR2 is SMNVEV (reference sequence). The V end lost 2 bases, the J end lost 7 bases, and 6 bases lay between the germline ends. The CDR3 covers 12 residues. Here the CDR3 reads CASSLIGQPQHF. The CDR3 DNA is TGTGCCAGCAGTTTAATTGGGCAGCCCCAGCATTTT.

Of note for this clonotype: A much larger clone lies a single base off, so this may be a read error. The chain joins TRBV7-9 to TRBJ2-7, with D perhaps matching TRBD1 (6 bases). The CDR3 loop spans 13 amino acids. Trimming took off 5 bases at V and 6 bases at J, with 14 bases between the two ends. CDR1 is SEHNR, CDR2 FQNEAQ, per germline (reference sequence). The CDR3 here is CASSGRQASEQYF. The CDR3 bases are TGTGCCAGCAGCGGGCGACAGGCCTCCGAGCAGTACTTC.

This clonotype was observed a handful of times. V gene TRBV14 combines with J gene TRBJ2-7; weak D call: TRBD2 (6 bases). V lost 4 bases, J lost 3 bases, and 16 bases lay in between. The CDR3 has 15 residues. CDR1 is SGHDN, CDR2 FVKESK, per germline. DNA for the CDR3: TGTGCCAGCAGCCCCTCGAGCGGGCGAGTCTACGAGCAGTACTTC. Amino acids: CASSPSSGRVYEQYF.

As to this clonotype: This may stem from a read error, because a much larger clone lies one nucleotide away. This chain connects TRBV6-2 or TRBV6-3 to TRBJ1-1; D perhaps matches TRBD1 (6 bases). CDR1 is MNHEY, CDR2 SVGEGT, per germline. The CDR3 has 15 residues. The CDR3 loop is CASSFGQGLFTEASF. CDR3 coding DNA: TGTGCCAGCAGTTTCGGGCAGGGGCTGTTCACTGAAGCTTCCTTT.

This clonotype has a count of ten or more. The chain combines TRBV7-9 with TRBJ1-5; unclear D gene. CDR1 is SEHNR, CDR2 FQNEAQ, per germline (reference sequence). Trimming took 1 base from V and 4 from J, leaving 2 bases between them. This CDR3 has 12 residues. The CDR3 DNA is TGTGCCAGCAGCTTAGAGAATCAGCCCCAGCATTTT. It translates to CASSLENQPQHF.

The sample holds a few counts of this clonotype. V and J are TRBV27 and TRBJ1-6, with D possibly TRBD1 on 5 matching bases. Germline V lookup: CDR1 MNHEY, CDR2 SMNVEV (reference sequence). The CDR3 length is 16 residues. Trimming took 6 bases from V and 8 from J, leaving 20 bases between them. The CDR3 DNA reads TGTGCCAGCAGGTCTCTGGCAGGGCGGAGAGATTCACCCCTCCACTTT. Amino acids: CASRSLAGRRDSPLHF.

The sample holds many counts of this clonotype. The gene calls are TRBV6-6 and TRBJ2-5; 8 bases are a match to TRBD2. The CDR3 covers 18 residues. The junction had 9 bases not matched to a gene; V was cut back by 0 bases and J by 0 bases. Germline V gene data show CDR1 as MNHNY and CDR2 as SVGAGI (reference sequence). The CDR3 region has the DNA TGTGCCAGCAGTTACTCGAGCCCGGGGGGGGGATACCAAGAGACCCAGTACTTC. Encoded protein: CASSYSSPGGGYQETQYF.

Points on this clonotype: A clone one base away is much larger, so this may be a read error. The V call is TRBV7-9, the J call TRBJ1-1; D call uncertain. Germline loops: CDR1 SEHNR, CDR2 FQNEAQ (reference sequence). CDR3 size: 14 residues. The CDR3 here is CTSSLPDRTFEAFF. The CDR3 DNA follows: TGTACCAGCAGCTTGCCGGACCGAACCTTTGAAGCTTTCTTT.

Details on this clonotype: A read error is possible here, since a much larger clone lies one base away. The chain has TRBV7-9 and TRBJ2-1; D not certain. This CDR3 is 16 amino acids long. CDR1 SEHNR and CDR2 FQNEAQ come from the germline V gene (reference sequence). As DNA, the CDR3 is TGTGCCAGCAGCTCCGACGAGACACGCACCTACAATGCGCAGTTCTTC. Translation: CASSSDETRTYNAQFF.

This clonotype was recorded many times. This CDR3 is CASSQPPTYEQYF. CDR3 DNA sequence: TGCGCCAGCAGTCAGCCACCCACGTACGAGCAGTACTTC. The chain employs TRBV23-1 and TRBJ2-7; D gene uncertain. TRBV23-1 carries the ORF label, with uncertain function. The CDR3 extends over 13 amino acids. Deletions cut 3 bases from V and 4 bases from J, with 10 bases between.

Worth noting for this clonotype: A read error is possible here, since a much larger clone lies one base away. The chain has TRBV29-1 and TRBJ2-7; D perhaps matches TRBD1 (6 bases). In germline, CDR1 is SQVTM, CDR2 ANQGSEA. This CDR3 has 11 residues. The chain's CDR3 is CSARTDYEQSF. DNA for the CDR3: TGCAGCGCCCGGACAGACTACGAGCAGTCCTTC.

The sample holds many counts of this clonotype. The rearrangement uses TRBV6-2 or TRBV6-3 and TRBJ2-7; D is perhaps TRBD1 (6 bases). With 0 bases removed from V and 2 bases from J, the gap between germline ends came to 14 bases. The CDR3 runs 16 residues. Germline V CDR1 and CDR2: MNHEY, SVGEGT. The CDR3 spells CASSYSRQVGAYEQYF. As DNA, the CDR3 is TGTGCCAGCAGTTACTCTCGACAGGTCGGAGCCTACGAGCAGTACTTC.

The DNA for the CDR3 is TGCAGTGCTTACGACACTAGCGGGAGGGTAGATACGCAGTATTTT. Translated, it gives CSAYDTSGRVDTQYF. The rearrangement joins TRBV20-1 to TRBJ2-3, with 13 bases that match TRBD2. The CDR3 runs to 15 residues. Germline loops: CDR1 DFQATT, CDR2 SNEGSKA (reference sequence). V gave up 5 bases and J gave up 5 bases; unmatched junction bases: 7.

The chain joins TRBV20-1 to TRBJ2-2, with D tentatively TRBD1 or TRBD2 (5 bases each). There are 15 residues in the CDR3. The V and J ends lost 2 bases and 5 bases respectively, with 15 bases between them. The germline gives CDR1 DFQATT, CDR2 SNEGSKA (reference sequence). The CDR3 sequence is CSARSFGASTGELFF. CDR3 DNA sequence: TGCAGTGCTAGATCGTTCGGGGCGTCAACCGGGGAGCTGTTTTTT.

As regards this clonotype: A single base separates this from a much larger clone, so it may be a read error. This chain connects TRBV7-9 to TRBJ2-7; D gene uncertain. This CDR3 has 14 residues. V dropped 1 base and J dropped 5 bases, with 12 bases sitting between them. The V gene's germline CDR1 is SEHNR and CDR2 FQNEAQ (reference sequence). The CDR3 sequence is CASSLGARSHEQYF. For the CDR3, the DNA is TGTGCCAGCAGCTTAGGCGCCAGATCCCACGAGCAGTACTTC.

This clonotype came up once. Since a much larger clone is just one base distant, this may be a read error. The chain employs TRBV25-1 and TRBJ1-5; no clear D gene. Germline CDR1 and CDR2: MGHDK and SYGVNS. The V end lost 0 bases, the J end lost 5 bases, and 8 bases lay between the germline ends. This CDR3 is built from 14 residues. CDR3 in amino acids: CASSEYGDYQPQHF. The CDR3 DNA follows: TGTGCCAGCAGTGAATATGGGGATTATCAGCCCCAGCATTTT.

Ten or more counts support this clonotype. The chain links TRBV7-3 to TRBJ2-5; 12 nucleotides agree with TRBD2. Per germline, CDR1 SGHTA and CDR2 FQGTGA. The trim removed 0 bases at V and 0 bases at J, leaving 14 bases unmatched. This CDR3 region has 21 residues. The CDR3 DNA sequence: TGTGCCAGCAGCTTAACGCAAACCGGGACTAGCGGGCTCGAGTACCAAGAGACCCAGTACTTC. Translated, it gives CASSLTQTGTSGLEYQETQYF.

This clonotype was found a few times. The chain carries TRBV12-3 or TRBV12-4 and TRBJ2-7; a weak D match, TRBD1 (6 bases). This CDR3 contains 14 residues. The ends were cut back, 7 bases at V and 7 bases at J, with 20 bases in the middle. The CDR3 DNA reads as TGTGCCAGCACAAAGCCGGGACATAGGGGGGAGCAGTACTTC. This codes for CASTKPGHRGEQYF.

DNA for the CDR3: TGTGCCAGCACCCCTGGCGCCGGTGACAGCTGGAACACCGGGGAGCTGTTTTTT. Translated, it gives CASTPGAGDSWNTGELFF. The chain links TRBV13 to TRBJ2-2, with D possibly matching TRBD1 (5 bases). The CDR3 extends over 18 amino acids. The germline CDR1 and CDR2 sequences are PRHDT and FYEKMQ (reference sequence). The V end was cut by 7 bases, the J end by 1 base, with 22 bases between.

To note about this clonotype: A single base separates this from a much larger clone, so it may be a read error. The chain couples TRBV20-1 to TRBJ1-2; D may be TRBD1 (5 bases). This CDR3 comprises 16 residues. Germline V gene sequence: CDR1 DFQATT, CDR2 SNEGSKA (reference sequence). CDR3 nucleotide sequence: TGCTGTGCTGAACCGGGACGTCCGGCCGGTAACTATGGCTACACCTTC. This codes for CCAEPGRPAGNYGYTF.